This T cell receptor beta chain came from a study of blood T cell repertoires in COVID-19. Clones were sequenced by immunoSEQ multiplex PCR, and TCRdb holds only the in-frame ones, with some missing. The sample has 62,000 or so clones, 89% seen once. The CDR3 extends over 13 amino acids. In germline, CDR1 is SNHLY, CDR2 FYNNEI. The J segment lost 7 bases and the V segment lost 6 bases, leaving 5 bases of the junction unmatched. Sequenced material: peripheral blood. The V gene is TRBV2, the J gene TRBJ1-4; TRBD1 matches at 7 bases. This sequence was found in a man aged 45-60 years with active COVID-19. The CDR3 nucleotides are TGTGCCAGCAGGGGCCAGGGGGGTGAAAAACTGTTTTTT. Encoded protein: CASRGQGGEKLFF.